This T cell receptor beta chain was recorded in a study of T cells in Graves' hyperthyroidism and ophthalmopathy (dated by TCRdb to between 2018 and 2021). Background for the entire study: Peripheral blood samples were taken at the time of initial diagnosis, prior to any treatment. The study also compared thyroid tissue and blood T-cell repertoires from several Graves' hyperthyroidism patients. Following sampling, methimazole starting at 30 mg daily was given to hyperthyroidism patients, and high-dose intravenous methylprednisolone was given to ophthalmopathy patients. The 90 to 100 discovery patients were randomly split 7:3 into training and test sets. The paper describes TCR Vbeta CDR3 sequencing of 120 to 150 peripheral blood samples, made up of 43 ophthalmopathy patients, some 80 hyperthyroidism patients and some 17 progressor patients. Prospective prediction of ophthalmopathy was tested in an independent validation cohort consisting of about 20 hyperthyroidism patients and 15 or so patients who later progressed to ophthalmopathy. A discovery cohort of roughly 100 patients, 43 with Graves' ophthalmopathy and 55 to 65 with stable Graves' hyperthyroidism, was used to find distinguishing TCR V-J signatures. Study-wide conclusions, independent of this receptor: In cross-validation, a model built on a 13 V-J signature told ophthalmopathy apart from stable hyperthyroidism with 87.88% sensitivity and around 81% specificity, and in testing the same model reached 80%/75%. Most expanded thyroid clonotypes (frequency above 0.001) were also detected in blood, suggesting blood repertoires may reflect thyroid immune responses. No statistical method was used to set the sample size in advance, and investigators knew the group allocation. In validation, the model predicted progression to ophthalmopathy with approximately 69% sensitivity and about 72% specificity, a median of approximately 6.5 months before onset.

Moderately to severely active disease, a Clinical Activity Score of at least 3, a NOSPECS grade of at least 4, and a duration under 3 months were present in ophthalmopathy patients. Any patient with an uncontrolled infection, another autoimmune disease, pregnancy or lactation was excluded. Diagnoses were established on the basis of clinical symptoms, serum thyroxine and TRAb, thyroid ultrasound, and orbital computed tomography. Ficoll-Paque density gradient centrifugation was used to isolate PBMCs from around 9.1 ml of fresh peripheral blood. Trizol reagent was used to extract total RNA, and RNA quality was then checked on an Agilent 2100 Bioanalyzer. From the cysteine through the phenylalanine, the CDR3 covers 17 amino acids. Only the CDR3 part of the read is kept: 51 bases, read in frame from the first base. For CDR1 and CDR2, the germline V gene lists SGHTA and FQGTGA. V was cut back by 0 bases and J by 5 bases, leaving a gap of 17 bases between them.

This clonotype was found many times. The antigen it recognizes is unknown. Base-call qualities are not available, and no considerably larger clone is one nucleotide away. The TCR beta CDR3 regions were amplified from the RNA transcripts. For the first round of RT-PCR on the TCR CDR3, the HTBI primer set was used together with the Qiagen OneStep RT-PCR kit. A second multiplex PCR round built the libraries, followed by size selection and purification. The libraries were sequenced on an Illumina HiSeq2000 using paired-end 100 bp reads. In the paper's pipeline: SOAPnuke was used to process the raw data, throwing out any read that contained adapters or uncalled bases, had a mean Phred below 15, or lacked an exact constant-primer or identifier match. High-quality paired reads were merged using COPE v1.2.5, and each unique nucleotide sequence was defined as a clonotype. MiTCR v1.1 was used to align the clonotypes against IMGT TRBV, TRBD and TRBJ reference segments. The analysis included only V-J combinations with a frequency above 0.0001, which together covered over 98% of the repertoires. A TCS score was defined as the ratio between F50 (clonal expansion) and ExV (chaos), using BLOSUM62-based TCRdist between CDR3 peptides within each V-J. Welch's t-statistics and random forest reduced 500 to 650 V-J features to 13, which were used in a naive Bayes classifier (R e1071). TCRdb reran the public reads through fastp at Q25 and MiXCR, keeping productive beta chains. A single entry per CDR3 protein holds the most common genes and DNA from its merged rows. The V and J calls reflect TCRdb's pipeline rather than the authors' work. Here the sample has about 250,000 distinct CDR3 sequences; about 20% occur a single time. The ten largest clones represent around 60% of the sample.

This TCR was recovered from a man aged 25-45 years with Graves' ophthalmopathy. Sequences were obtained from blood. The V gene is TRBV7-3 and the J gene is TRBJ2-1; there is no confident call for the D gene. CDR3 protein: CASSLTRDGIGHNEQFF. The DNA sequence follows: TGTGCCAGCAGCTTAACAAGGGATGGGATCGGACACAATGAGCAGTTCTTC.